Listed below are T cell receptor beta chains from one sample, sequenced in a study of T cell changes during pregnancy in multiple sclerosis. Sequencing used immunoSEQ multiplex PCR; TCRdb keeps in-frame clones, though not all of them. The data contain about 94,000 clones, about 94% of them singletons. Here the sequenced sample was peripheral blood, taken after pregnancy. All receptors come from a female donor with multiple sclerosis, enrolled in a pregnancy study. Each CDR3 is given with its conserved first and last residue. D genes are given only for firm matches. Part of the rows lack a size; the others show once, few, many or a class for expanded clones.

clone_size,d_call,j_call,v_call,cdr3_nt,cdr3_aa
NA,NA,TRBJ1-5,TRBV2,TGTGCCAGCAGGAGGGATAGCAATCAGCCCCAGCATTTT,CASRRDSNQPQHF
once,TRBD1,TRBJ1-2,TRBV7-2,TGTGCCACCTGGACAGGGGACAACTATGGCTACACCTTC,CATWTGDNYGYTF
few,NA,TRBJ2-7,TRBV2,TGTGCCAGCAGAGCCTCCGCCTACGAGCAGTACTTC,CASRASAYEQYF
NA,NA,TRBJ1-5,TRBV19,TGTGCCAGTAGTCCCCCCCAGGGAATCTTGGATCAGCCCCAGCATTTT,CASSPPQGILDQPQHF
NA,TRBD2,TRBJ2-7,TRBV7-9,TGTGCCAGCAGCAGAGGACTAGCGGGGTCCTACGAGCAGTACTTC,CASSRGLAGSYEQYF
NA,TRBD1,TRBJ1-1,TRBV4-3,TGCGCCAGCAGCCAAGGGGACAGGGAGAACACTGAAGCTTTCTTT,CASSQGDRENTEAFF
NA,TRBD1,TRBJ2-7,TRBV7-9,TGTGCCAGCGGCTGGGGGGACAGGACCCACGAGCAGTACTTC,CASGWGDRTHEQYF
NA,TRBD1,TRBJ1-4,TRBV19,TGTGCCAGTCGGGACAGTAATCATGAAAAACTGTTTTTT,CASRDSNHEKLFF
NA,TRBD1,TRBJ2-6,TRBV7-9,TGTGCCAGCAGCTTTTTGGTTTTGGGACAGGGTTTTGGGGCCAACGTCCTGACTTTC,CASSFLVLGQGFGANVLTF
NA,NA,TRBJ2-7,TRBV11-2,TGTGCCAGCAGCTTACCCCAGGGAAAGCAGTACTTC,CASSLPQGKQYF
NA,TRBD2,TRBJ2-7,TRBV4-2,TGTGCCAGCAGCCCATCGTCGGCGGGAGCTTACGAGCAGTACTTC,CASSPSSAGAYEQYF
NA,NA,TRBJ1-1,TRBV2,TGTGAAACACAGGGCGATGGGACTGAAGCTTTCTTT,CETQGDGTEAFF
NA,TRBD1,TRBJ2-7,TRBV18,TGTGCCACCGGAACAGGGGAAGAAAACGAGCAGTACTTC,CATGTGEENEQYF
once,NA,TRBJ2-5,TRBV18,TGTGCCAGCTCACCAGGAGGGTTGGGACAAGAGACCCAGTACTTC,CASSPGGLGQETQYF
few,NA,TRBJ1-2,TRBV28,TGTGCCAGCAGTCCCATCCTGGACAGACTCTATGGCTACACCTTC,CASSPILDRLYGYTF
NA,TRBD2,TRBJ2-3,TRBV27,TGTGCCAGCAGTTCCTTTACTAGCGGGAGCACAGATACGCAGTATTTT,CASSSFTSGSTDTQYF